The T cell receptor beta chain described here comes from a study of CD8 T cells in Susac syndrome. From blood CD8+ and CD4+ T cells, TCR beta sequences were generated. The trim removed 2 bases at V and 7 bases at J, leaving 6 bases unmatched. There are 14 residues in the CDR3. Germline V gives CDR1 MNHEY, CDR2 SMNVEV (reference sequence). Random hexamers primed reverse transcription of about 0.5 to 1 ug RNA. TCRdb redid the calling of the immunoSEQ multiplex PCR reads with MiXCR, one entry per CDR3 protein. The sample has about 440,000 distinct CDR3 sequences, more than 80% seen once. This chain links TRBV27 with TRBJ1-2; 8 bases agree with TRBD1. Sequencing was carried out using CD8+ T cells from PBMCs. The origin of this receptor is a human donor with multiple sclerosis. The CDR3 reads CASSLRTGRSGYTF. DNA of the CDR3: TGTGCCAGCAGTTTAAGGACAGGGCGGAGTGGCTACACCTTC.